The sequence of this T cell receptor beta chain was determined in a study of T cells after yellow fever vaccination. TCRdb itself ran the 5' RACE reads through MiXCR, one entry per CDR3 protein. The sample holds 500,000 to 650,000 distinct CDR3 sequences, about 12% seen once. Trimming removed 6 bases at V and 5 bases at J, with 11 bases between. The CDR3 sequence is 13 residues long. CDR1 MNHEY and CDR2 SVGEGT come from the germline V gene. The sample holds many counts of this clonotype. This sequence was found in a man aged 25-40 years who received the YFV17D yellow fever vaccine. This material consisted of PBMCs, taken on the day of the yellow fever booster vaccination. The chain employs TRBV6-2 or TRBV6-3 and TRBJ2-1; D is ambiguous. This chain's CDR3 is CASSLIRDNEQFF. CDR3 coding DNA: TGTGCCAGCAGCCTCATCCGGGACAATGAGCAGTTCTTC.